The rows below give T cell receptor beta chains drawn from one sample of a study of blood T cell repertoires in COVID-19. Only in-frame clones appear in the TCRdb table, and some are missing; sequencing was by immunoSEQ multiplex PCR. The table records around 70,000 clones, over 85% of them present only once. Input material: peripheral blood. These receptors originate from a man over 45 with acute or convalescent COVID-19. Both conserved end residues are part of each CDR3. Fields, in order: V gene, J gene, clone size, D gene, CDR3 protein, CDR3 DNA. The D gene is left open where the match is weak. The listing skips clone size in some rows; elsewhere it reads once, few, many or a size class.

TRBV5-1	TRBJ2-7	.	.	CASSSSGLAYEQYF	TGCGCCAGCAGCTCCTCTGGACTCGCCTACGAGCAGTACTTC
TRBV25-1	TRBJ2-7	.	.	CASSVQGSGEQYF	TGTGCCAGCAGTGTACAGGGTAGTGGCGAGCAGTACTTC
TRBV9	TRBJ1-1	once	.	CASTSPGSTEAFF	TGTGCCAGCACCTCGCCAGGCAGCACTGAAGCTTTCTTT
TRBV28	TRBJ1-1	.	.	CASTTWEARSTPEAFF	TGTGCCAGCACAACTTGGGAGGCCAGATCAACCCCTGAAGCTTTCTTT
TRBV27	TRBJ2-3	.	TRBD1	CASSQGAGTDTQYF	TGTGCCAGCAGTCAGGGGGCGGGCACAGATACGCAGTATTTT
TRBV7-9	TRBJ2-7	.	.	CASSSGGRYEQYF	TGTGCCAGCAGCTCCGGGGGTCGGTACGAGCAGTACTTC
TRBV6-1	TRBJ2-7	.	TRBD1	CASSDYRGSYEQYF	TGTGCCAGCAGTGATTACAGGGGGAGCTACGAGCAGTACTTC
TRBV11-2	TRBJ2-2	.	TRBD2	CASSWGLASTGELFF	TGTGCCAGCAGCTGGGGACTAGCGAGCACCGGGGAGCTGTTTTTT
TRBV10-1	TRBJ2-7	.	.	CASSESGRREQYF	TGCGCCAGCAGTGAGTCGGGGCGGCGCGAGCAGTACTTC
TRBV3-1/TRBV3-2	TRBJ1-4	.	TRBD1	CASSQGTGLNEKLFF	TGTGCCAGCAGCCAGGGGACAGGCCTTAATGAAAAACTGTTTTTT
TRBV7-3	TRBJ1-2	.	TRBD1	CASSPTPGQGAGGYTF	TGTGCCAGCAGCCCGACCCCTGGACAGGGGGCGGGTGGCTACACCTTC
TRBV6-4	TRBJ2-3	.	TRBD2	CASECGRTPDTQYF	TGTGCCAGCGAATGCGGGAGGACCCCAGATACGCAGTATTTT
TRBV5-1	TRBJ1-5	once	TRBD1	CASRAGTGAYQPQHF	TGCGCCAGCAGGGCCGGGACAGGGGCATATCAGCCCCAGCATTTT
TRBV29-1	TRBJ2-1	.	.	CSVATENEQFF	TGCAGCGTTGCTACAGAGAATGAGCAGTTCTTC
TRBV28	TRBJ1-5	.	TRBD1	CASIPTTGVGNQPQHF	TGTGCCAGCATTCCAACGACAGGGGTCGGTAATCAGCCCCAGCATTTT
TRBV13	TRBJ2-7	.	TRBD1	CASSLGLTGGREEQYF	TGTGCCAGCAGCTTAGGCCTAACAGGGGGCCGTGAAGAGCAGTACTTC
TRBV23-1	TRBJ2-1	.	TRBD2	CASSQSGGSFSYNEQFF	TGCGCCAGCAGTCAATCGGGGGGGTCTTTCTCCTACAATGAGCAGTTCTTC
TRBV6-1	TRBJ2-5	.	TRBD1	CASSERTGEETQYF	TGTGCCAGCAGTGAAAGGACAGGGGAAGAGACCCAGTACTTC
TRBV10-3	TRBJ2-3	.	.	CAIRELGADTQYF	TGTGCCATCAGGGAACTCGGGGCAGATACGCAGTATTTT
TRBV10-2	TRBJ2-1	.	.	CASTGIYYNEQFF	TGCGCCAGCACAGGGATATACTACAATGAGCAGTTCTTC
TRBV10-3	TRBJ1-2	.	.	CAISESGGNANYGYTF	TGTGCCATCAGTGAGTCGGGGGGAAATGCTAACTATGGCTACACCTTC
TRBV27	TRBJ2-1	once	.	CASSFLQDNEQFF	TGTGCCAGCAGTTTCTTGCAGGACAATGAGCAGTTCTTC
TRBV28	TRBJ1-4	.	TRBD1	CASSQLEGGVLEKLFF	TGTGCCAGCAGCCAGCTAGAAGGGGGCGTTCTTGAAAAACTGTTTTTT
TRBV2	TRBJ2-7	.	TRBD2	CASMRGYPYEQYF	TGTGCCAGCATGCGGGGGTATCCCTACGAGCAGTACTTC
TRBV19	TRBJ2-7	.	.	CASGPGGGMYEQYF	TGTGCCAGCGGGCCTGGCGGCGGGATGTACGAGCAGTACTTC
TRBV19	TRBJ2-3	.	.	CASSTPRGVGGRGPTDTQYF	TGTGCCAGTAGTACCCCCCGGGGCGTCGGGGGGCGGGGGCCCACAGATACGCAGTATTTT
TRBV7-9	TRBJ2-5	.	TRBD1	CASSPGQPQETQYF	TGTGCCAGCAGCCCGGGACAGCCTCAAGAGACCCAGTACTTC
TRBV7-2	TRBJ1-1	.	.	CASSLVIQLNTEAFF	TGTGCCAGCAGCTTAGTGATTCAGTTGAACACTGAAGCTTTCTTT
TRBV18	TRBJ1-5	.	.	CASSPFASTHYSNQPQHF	TGTGCCAGCTCACCCTTCGCTTCCACTCATTATAGCAATCAGCCCCAGCATTTT
TRBV24-1	TRBJ2-1	.	TRBD2	CATSGELAAYNEQFF	TGTGCCACCAGTGGAGAACTAGCGGCTTACAATGAGCAGTTCTTC
TRBV6-5	TRBJ2-7	.	TRBD1	CASILTGGVYEQYF	TGTGCCAGCATCCTGACAGGGGGAGTGTACGAGCAGTACTTC
TRBV19	TRBJ2-2	.	TRBD2	CASRGGGPGTSSTGELFF	TGTGCCAGTCGGGGGGGCGGGCCCGGGACTAGCTCCACCGGGGAGCTGTTTTTT
TRBV7-2	TRBJ2-3	.	TRBD2	CASSWASGGTDTQYF	TGTGCCAGCAGCTGGGCTAGCGGGGGGACAGATACGCAGTATTTT
TRBV21-1	TRBJ1-6	.	.	CASSKVQGYNSPLHF	TGTGCCAGCAGCAAAGTCCAGGGCTATAATTCACCCCTCCACTTT
TRBV7-9	TRBJ2-5	once	TRBD1	CASNRGQETQYF	TGTGCCAGTAACAGGGGTCAAGAGACCCAGTACTTC
TRBV3-1/TRBV3-2	TRBJ1-2	.	.	CASSPGHPYGYTF	TGTGCCAGCAGCCCCGGACATCCCTATGGCTACACCTTC
TRBV9	TRBJ2-5	.	TRBD2	CASSVAGGGRIETQYF	TGTGCCAGCAGCGTAGCCGGGGGAGGGAGGATAGAGACCCAGTACTTC
TRBV4-1	TRBJ1-2	.	TRBD1	CASSQDGTGNNYGYTF	TGCGCCAGCAGCCAAGATGGGACAGGGAACAACTATGGCTACACCTTC
TRBV7-2	TRBJ1-1	.	.	CASSLDRSANTEAFF	TGTGCCAGCAGCTTAGACAGGAGTGCGAACACTGAAGCTTTCTTT
TRBV9	TRBJ2-3	once	TRBD2	CASSPVYAGGAADTQYF	TGTGCCAGCAGCCCCGTCTATGCCGGGGGGGCAGCAGATACGCAGTATTTT
TRBV11-2	TRBJ2-1	.	.	CASSLPGRYNEQFF	TGTGCCAGCAGCTTACCGGGAAGGTACAATGAGCAGTTCTTC
TRBV6-1	TRBJ2-7	few	.	CASSEAISGWRQKAYEQYF	TGTGCCAGCAGTGAAGCTATTTCGGGTTGGAGACAGAAGGCCTACGAGCAGTACTTC
TRBV5-1	TRBJ1-3	.	TRBD1	CASSAGTASGNTIYF	TGCGCCAGCAGCGCTGGGACAGCCTCTGGAAACACCATATATTTT
TRBV7-9	TRBJ1-4	.	.	CASSPPGGIYEKLFF	TGTGCCAGCAGCCCACCAGGAGGGATTTATGAAAAACTGTTTTTT
TRBV6-2/TRBV6-3	TRBJ2-3	.	.	CASSYGATSDTQYF	TGTGCCAGCAGTTACGGGGCGACCTCAGATACGCAGTATTTT
TRBV19	TRBJ1-1	.	.	CASSKPTVVTEAFF	TGTGCCAGTAGTAAACCAACAGTGGTAACTGAAGCTTTCTTT
TRBV19	TRBJ2-2	.	TRBD1	CASRDRSNTGELFF	TGTGCCAGCAGGGACAGATCGAACACCGGGGAGCTGTTTTTT
TRBV2	TRBJ2-7	.	.	CASSGTDPYEQYF	TGTGCCAGCAGTGGGACAGACCCCTACGAGCAGTACTTC
TRBV11-2	TRBJ2-2	.	TRBD2	CASSRGRLAVNTGELFF	TGTGCCAGCAGTCGGGGACGGCTAGCGGTAAACACCGGGGAGCTGTTTTTT